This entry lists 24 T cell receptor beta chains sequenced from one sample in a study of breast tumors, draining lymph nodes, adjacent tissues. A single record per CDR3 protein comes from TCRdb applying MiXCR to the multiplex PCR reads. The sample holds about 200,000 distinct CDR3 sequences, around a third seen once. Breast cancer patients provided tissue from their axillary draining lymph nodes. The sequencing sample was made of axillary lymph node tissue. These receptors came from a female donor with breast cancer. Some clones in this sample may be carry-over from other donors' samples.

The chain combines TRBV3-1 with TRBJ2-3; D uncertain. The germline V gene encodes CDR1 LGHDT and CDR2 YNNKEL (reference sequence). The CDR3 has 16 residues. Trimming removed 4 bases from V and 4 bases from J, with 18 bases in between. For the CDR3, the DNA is TGTGCCAGCAGCCCCCGAGGACGGTCCCTCCCAGATACGCAGTATTTT. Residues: CASSPRGRSLPDTQYF.

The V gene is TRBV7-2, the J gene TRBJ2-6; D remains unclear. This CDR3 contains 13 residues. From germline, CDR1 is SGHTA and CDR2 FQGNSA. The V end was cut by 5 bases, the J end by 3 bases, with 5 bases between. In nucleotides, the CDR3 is TGTGCCAGCAGCCCGCTTGGGGCCAACGTCCTGACTTTC. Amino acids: CASSPLGANVLTF.

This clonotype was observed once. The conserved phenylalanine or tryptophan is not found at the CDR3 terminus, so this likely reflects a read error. CDR3 in DNA: TGTGCCAGCAGTTACTCGTTGGGCTACGAGCAGTACCTC. This encodes CASSYSLGYEQYL. The V call is TRBV10-3, the J call TRBJ2-7; D call uncertain. The CDR3 loop spans 13 amino acids. Germline V CDR1 and CDR2: ENHRY, SYGVKD.

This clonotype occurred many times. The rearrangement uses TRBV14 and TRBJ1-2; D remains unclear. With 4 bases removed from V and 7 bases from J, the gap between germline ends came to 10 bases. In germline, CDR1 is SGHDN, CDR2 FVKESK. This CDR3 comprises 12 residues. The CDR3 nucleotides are TGTGCCAGCAGCCGCTCCGCCGTTGGCTACACCTTC. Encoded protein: CASSRSAVGYTF.

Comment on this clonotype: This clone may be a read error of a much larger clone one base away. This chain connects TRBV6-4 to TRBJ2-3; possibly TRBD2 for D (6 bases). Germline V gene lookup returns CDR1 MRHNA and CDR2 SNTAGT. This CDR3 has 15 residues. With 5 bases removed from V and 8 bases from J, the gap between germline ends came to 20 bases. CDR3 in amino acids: CASSLLATPGVTQYF. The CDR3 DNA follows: TGTGCCAGCAGTTTGCTAGCGACACCGGGAGTTACGCAGTATTTT.

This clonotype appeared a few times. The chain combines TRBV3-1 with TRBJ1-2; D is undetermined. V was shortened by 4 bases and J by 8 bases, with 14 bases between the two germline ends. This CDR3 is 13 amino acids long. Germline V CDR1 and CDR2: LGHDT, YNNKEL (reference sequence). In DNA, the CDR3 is TGTGCCAGCAGCCGAACCGACAATCAAGGCTACACCTTC. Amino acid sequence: CASSRTDNQGYTF.

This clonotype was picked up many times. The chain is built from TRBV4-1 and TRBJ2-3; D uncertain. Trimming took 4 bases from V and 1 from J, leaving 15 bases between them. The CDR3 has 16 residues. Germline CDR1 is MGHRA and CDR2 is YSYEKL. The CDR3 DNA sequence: TGCGCCAGCAGCCCAACACCTGGCGATGGCACAGATACGCAGTATTTT. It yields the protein CASSPTPGDGTDTQYF.

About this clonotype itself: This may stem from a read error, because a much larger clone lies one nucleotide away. CDR3 sequence reads: CAGSPPGGQGVYEQYF. In DNA, the CDR3 is TGTGCCGGCTCACCACCGGGGGGACAGGGGGTCTACGAGCAGTACTTC. The V gene is TRBV18, the J gene TRBJ2-7; 11 nucleotides line up with TRBD1. Germline CDR1 KGHSH, CDR2 LQKENI. The CDR3 consists of 16 residues.

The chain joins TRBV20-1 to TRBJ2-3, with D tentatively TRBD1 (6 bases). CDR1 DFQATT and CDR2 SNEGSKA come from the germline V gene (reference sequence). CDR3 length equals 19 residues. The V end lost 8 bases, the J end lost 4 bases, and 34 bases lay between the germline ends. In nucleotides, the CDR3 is TGCAGTTCACAAACCTACCTAGCTGGGGGCATTATTGGGTCAGATACGCAGTATTTT. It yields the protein CSSQTYLAGGIIGSDTQYF.

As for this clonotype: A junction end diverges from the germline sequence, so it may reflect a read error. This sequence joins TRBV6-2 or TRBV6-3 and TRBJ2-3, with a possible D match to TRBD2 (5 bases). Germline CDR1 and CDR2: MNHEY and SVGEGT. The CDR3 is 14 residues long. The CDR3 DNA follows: TGTGCCAGCAGGGACTTAAGTCTCACAGATAGGCAGTATTTT. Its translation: CASRDLSLTDRQYF.

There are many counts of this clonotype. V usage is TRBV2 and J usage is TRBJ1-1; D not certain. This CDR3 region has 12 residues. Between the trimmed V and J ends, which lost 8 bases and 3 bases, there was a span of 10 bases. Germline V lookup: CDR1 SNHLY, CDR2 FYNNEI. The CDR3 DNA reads TGTGCCAGCGGGAGGGTGGACACTGAAGCTTTCTTT. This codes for CASGRVDTEAFF. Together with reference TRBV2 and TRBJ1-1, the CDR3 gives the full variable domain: EPEVTQTPSHQVTQMGQEVILRCVPISNHLYFYWYRQILGQKVEFLVSFYNNEISEKSEIFDDQFSVERPDGSNFTLKIRSTKLEDSAMYFCASGRVDTEAFFGQGTRLTVV.

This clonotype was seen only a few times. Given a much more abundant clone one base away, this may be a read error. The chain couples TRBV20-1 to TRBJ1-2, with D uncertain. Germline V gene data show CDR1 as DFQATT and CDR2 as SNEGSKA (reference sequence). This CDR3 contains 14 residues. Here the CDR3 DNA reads TGCAGTGCTAGAATCGGGGTGGCTAACTCTGGCTACACCTTC. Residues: CSARIGVANSGYTF.

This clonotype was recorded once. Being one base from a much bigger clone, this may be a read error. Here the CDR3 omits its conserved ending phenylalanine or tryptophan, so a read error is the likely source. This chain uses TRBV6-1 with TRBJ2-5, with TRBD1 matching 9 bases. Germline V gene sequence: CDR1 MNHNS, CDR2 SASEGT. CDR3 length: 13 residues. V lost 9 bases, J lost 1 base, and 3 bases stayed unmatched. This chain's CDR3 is CASRTGVQETQYL. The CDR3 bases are TGTGCCAGTAGGACAGGGGTCCAAGAGACCCAGTACCTC.

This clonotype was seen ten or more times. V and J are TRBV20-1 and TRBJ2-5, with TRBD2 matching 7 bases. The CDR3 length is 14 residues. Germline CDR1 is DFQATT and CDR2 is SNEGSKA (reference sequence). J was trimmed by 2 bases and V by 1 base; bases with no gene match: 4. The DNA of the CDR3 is TGCAGTGCTAGAGGTTGGGAGGGGCAAGAGACCCAGTACTTC. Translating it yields CSARGWEGQETQYF.

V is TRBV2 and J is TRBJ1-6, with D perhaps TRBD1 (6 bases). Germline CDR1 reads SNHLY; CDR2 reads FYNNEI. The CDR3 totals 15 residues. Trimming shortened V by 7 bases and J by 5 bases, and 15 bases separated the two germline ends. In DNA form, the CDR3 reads TGTGCCAGCAAACTCTCAGGGGCCGATAATTCACCCCTCCACTTT. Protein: CASKLSGADNSPLHF.

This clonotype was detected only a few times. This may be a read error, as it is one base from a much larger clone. CDR3 DNA: TGTGCCAGCAGTCACTCAGGGAGGGGTGGAAACACCATATATTTT. Protein: CASSHSGRGGNTIYF. The genes are TRBV6-5 and TRBJ1-3, with a tentative D call TRBD1 (5 bases). The germline gives CDR1 MNHEY, CDR2 SVGAGI. The CDR3 covers 15 residues.

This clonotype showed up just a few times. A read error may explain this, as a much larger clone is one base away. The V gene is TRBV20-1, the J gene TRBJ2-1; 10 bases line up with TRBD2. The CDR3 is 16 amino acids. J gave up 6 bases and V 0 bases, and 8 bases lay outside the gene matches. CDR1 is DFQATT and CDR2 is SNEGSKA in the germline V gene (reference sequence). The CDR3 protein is CSARDVSGRSGNEQFF. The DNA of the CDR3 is TGCAGTGCTAGAGATGTTAGCGGGAGGTCCGGCAATGAGCAGTTCTTC.

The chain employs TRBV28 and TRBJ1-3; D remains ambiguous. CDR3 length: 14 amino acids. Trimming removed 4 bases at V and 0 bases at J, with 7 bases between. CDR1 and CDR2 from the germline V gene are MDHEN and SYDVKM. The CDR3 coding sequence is TGTGCCAGCAGTTCATCCAGCTCTGGAAACACCATATATTTT. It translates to CASSSSSSGNTIYF.

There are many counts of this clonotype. This chain's CDR3 is CASSLSGRGLGEQYF. CDR3 nucleotide sequence: TGTGCCAGTAGCCTCAGCGGGAGGGGTCTGGGTGAGCAGTACTTC. V is TRBV19 and J is TRBJ2-7; 10 bases agree with TRBD2. Germline V gives CDR1 LNHDA, CDR2 SQIVND (reference sequence). The CDR3 runs to 15 residues. V was pared by 6 bases and J by 7 bases, with 12 bases of the junction left unmatched.

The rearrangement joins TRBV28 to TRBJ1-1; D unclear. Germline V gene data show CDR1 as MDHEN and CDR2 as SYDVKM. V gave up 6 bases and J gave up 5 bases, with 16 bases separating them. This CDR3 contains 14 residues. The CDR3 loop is CASSPGGVGTEAFF. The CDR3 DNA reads TGTGCCAGCAGCCCAGGCGGGGTTGGGACTGAAGCTTTCTTT. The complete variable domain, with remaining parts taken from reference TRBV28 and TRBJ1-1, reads DVKVTQSSRYLVKRTGEKVFLECVQDMDHENMFWYRQDPGLGLRLIYFSYDVKMKEKGDIPEGYSVSREKKERFSLILESASTNQTSMYLCASSPGGVGTEAFFGQGTRLTVV.

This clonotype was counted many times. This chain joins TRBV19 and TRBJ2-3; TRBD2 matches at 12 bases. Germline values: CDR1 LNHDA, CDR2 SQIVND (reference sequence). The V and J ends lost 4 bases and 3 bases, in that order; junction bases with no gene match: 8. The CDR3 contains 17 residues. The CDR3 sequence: CASSTYLAGGKTDTQYF. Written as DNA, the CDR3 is TGTGCCAGTAGTACGTATCTAGCGGGAGGGAAGACAGATACGCAGTATTTT.

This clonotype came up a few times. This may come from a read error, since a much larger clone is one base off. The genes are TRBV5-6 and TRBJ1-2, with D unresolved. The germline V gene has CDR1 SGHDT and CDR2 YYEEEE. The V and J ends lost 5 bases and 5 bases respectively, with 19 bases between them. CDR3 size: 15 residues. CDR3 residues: CASSPLGPGAYGYTF. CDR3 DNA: TGTGCCAGCAGTCCCCTTGGACCGGGCGCTTATGGCTACACCTTC.

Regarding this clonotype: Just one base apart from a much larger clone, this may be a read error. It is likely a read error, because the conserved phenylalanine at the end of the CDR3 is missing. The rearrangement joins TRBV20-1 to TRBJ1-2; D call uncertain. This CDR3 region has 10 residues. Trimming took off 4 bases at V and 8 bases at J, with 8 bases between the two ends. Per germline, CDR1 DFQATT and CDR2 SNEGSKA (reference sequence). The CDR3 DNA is TGCAGTGCTACCCATGGGGGCTACACCTCC. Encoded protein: CSATHGGYTS.

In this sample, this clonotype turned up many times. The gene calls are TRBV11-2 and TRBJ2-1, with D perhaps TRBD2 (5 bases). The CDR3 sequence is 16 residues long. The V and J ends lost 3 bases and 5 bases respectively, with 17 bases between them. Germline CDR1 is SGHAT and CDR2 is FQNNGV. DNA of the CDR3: TGTGCCAGCAGCTTCCTCGGTGGCGGGCCTAACAATGAGCAGTTCTTC. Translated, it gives CASSFLGGGPNNEQFF.